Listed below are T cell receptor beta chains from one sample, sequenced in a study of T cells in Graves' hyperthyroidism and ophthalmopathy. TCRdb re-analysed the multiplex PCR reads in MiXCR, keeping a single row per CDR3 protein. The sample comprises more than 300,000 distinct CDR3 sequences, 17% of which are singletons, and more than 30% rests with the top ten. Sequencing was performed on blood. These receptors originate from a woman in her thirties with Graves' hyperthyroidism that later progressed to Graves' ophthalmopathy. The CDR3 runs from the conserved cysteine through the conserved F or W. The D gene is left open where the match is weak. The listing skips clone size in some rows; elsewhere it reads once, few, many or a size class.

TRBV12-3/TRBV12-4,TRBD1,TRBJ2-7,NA,TGTGCCAGCAGCGCCGGGACAGACTCCTACGAGCAGTACTTC,CASSAGTDSYEQYF
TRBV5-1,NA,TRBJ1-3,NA,TGCGCCAGCAGCTTGGGAGGGGGATCCTCTGGAAACACCATATATTTT,CASSLGGGSSGNTIYF
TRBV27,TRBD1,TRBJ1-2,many,TGTGCCAGCACGCAATACCCGATCGGACAGGGGAGCTACACCTTC,CASTQYPIGQGSYTF
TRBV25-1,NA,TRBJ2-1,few,TGTGCCAGTGGAAGGGCAGTAGCCTCCTACAATGAGCAGTTCTTC,CASGRAVASYNEQFF
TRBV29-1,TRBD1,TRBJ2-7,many,TGCAGCGTTTGGACAGGGGGCTTTACAGACGACGAGCAGTACTTC,CSVWTGGFTDDEQYF
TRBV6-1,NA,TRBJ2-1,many,TGTGCCAGCAGTGAAGTAGGGGCGAATGAGCAGTTCTTC,CASSEVGANEQFF
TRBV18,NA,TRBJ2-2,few,TGTGCCAGCTCACCGTTTGGAGCCGGGGAGCTGTTTTTT,CASSPFGAGELFF
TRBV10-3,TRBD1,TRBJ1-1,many,TGTGCCACCTGGACAGGGAGGACTGAAGCTTTCTTT,CATWTGRTEAFF
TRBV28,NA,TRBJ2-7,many,TGTGCCAGCCAAAACGCAGGGGCGGGGGAGCAGTACTTC,CASQNAGAGEQYF
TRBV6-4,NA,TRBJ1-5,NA,TGTGCCAGCAGTGACTCGAATTGTTTGGGTTGCAATCAGTCCCAGCATTTT,CASSDSNCLGCNQSQHF
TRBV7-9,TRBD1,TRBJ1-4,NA,TGTGCCAGCAGCTTACGACAGGGGACGGGTGAAAAACTGTTTTTT,CASSLRQGTGEKLFF
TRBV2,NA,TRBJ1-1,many,TGTGCCAGCCGGTATCCCTCCGCCAGGGAAGCTTTCTTT,CASRYPSAREAFF
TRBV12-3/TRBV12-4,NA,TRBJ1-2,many,TGTGCCAGCAGTATCGACTCTTTTGGGGGCTACACCTTC,CASSIDSFGGYTF
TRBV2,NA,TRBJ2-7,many,TGTGCCAGCAGTGAGCTCGGCAGGAGGCTTTACGAGCAGTACTTC,CASSELGRRLYEQYF
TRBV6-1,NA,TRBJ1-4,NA,TGTGCCAGCAGACCGACGGCCTCTCATGAAAAACTGTTTTTT,CASRPTASHEKLFF
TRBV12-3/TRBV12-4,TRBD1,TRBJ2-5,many,TGTGCCAGCAGTCTACACCCGGGGACAGGTCAAGAGACCCAGTACTTC,CASSLHPGTGQETQYF
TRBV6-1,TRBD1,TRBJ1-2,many,TGTGCCAGCAGATACTTGGACAGGGGTGAGGGCTACACCTTC,CASRYLDRGEGYTF
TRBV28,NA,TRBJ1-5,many,TGTGCCAGCACCTTGGACGGAATTGATAGCAATCAGCCCCAGCATTTT,CASTLDGIDSNQPQHF
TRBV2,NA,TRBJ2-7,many,TGTGCCAGCAAGGAACAATCCTACGAGCAGTACTTC,CASKEQSYEQYF
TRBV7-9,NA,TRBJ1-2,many,TGTGCCAGCAGCCCCTCCCCGACAGACCTCAACTATGGCTACACCTTC,CASSPSPTDLNYGYTF
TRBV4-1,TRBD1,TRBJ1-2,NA,TGCGCCAGCATCCGACCGGGACAGGGTGTATCTGGCTACACCTTC,CASIRPGQGVSGYTF
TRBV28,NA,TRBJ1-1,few,TGTGCCAGCAGCCATACAGGGGAAGCTTTCTTT,CASSHTGEAFF
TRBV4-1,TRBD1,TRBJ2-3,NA,TGCGCCAGCAGCCAAGCTCCGACAGGGACAGATACGCAGTATTTT,CASSQAPTGTDTQYF
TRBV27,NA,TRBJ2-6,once,TGTGCCAGCAGTTTATCCCACTCTGGGGCCAACGTCCTGACTTTC,CASSLSHSGANVLTF
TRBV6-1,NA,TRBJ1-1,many,TGTGCCAGCAGCCCTTTTGGGGGTAGGGCCACTGAAGCTTTCTTT,CASSPFGGRATEAFF
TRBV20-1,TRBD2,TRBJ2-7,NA,TGCAGTGCCAGTATAGGGACTAGAATCTACGAGCAGTACTTC,CSASIGTRIYEQYF
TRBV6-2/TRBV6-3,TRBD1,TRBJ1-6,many,TGTGCCAGCAGTCCCTCAGGGGGTGCACCCCTCCACTTT,CASSPSGGAPLHF